These 13 T cell receptor beta chains originate from one sample sequenced in a study of T cells in Graves' hyperthyroidism and ophthalmopathy. TCR beta CDR3 regions were amplified from RNA. The TCR CDR3 was amplified in a first-round RT-PCR using the HTBI primer set. TCRdb reprocessed the multiplex PCR reads via MiXCR and lists one record per CDR3 protein. The table includes around 620,000 distinct CDR3 sequences, 15% to 20% detected once. Sequencing was carried out using blood. These receptor sequences come from a woman in her thirties with Graves' hyperthyroidism.

The rearrangement joins TRBV19 to TRBJ1-1; 10 nucleotides match TRBD1. The CDR3 spans 16 residues. Looked up from germline, CDR1 is LNHDA and CDR2 is SQIVND (reference sequence). V was pared by 5 bases and J by 2 bases, with 8 bases of the junction left unmatched. CDR3 loop: CASSAGDRGINTEAFF. The DNA of the CDR3 is TGTGCCAGTAGTGCGGGGGACAGGGGCATTAACACTGAAGCTTTCTTT.

The chain recombines TRBV10-3 with TRBJ2-7; D not resolved. Germline-derived CDR1 and CDR2 are ENHRY and SYGVKD. The CDR3 sequence is 12 residues long. V shed 2 bases and J shed 4 bases, with 6 bases lying between them. The CDR3 nucleotides are TGTGCCATCAGTGAGATCGGATACGAGCAGTACTTC. Translating gives CAISEIGYEQYF.

The V gene is TRBV10-1, the J gene TRBJ2-3; TRBD2 matches 12 bases. The CDR3 is 16 residues long. V trimming: 4 bases; J trimming: 2 bases; junction bases outside the gene matches: 4. Germline assignment: CDR1 WNHNN and CDR2 SYGVQD (reference sequence). This CDR3 reads CASSVRTSGNTDTQYF. DNA of the CDR3: TGCGCCAGCAGTGTCCGGACTAGCGGGAACACAGATACGCAGTATTTT.

There are many counts of this clonotype. V and J are TRBV20-1 and TRBJ2-7, with TRBD2 identical over 11 bases. V lost 4 bases and J lost 3; bases outside the gene matches: 5. Germline loops: CDR1 DFQATT, CDR2 SNEGSKA (reference sequence). The CDR3 spans 14 residues. CDR3 residues: CSAIGGLADYEQYF. CDR3 DNA: TGCAGTGCTATAGGGGGACTAGCGGACTACGAGCAGTACTTC.

This clonotype was observed many times. The CDR3 bases are TGTGCCAGCAGTTCGGGGTACACCTACGAGCAGTACTTC. Its protein product is CASSSGYTYEQYF. The chain combines TRBV27 with TRBJ2-7, with TRBD2 as a possible D gene (5 bases). Germline V gene sequence: CDR1 MNHEY, CDR2 SMNVEV (reference sequence). Trimming shortened V by 4 bases and J by 2 bases, and 9 bases separated the two germline ends. The CDR3 totals 13 residues.

Only a few counts were recorded for this clonotype. The rearrangement links TRBV20-1 to TRBJ2-7; 8 nucleotides line up with TRBD2. V gave up 5 bases and J gave up 0 bases; unmatched junction bases: 15. Germline CDR1 and CDR2: DFQATT and SNEGSKA (reference sequence). The CDR3 runs to 17 residues. CDR3 coding DNA: TGCAGTGCTCTAACAGGACTAGCCGAAATTTTCTCCTACGAGCAGTACTTC. This codes for CSALTGLAEIFSYEQYF.

This clonotype has a handful of counts. The chain couples TRBV2 to TRBJ1-5; D remains unclear. Germline V gene lookup returns CDR1 SNHLY and CDR2 FYNNEI. V lost 7 bases to trimming and J lost 5 bases, with 12 bases between them. The CDR3 extends over 13 amino acids. CDR3 in amino acids: CASNPGQHQPQHF. As DNA, the CDR3 is TGTGCCAGCAACCCGGGCCAACATCAGCCCCAGCATTTT.

This clonotype was seen repeatedly, ten times or more. The chain is built from TRBV28 and TRBJ1-2; no clear D. CDR3 length equals 14 residues. Trimming shortened V by 5 bases and J by 6 bases, and 16 bases separated the two germline ends. Germline assignment: CDR1 MDHEN and CDR2 SYDVKM. The CDR3 region is CASSLVLQVDGYTF. DNA of the CDR3: TGTGCCAGCAGTCTGGTTCTTCAGGTTGATGGCTACACCTTC.

This clonotype was counted at least ten times. This chain joins TRBV6-5 and TRBJ1-2; D is unresolved. The germline V gene encodes CDR1 MNHEY and CDR2 SVGAGI. CDR3 size: 15 residues. Trimming shortened V by 2 bases and J by 0 bases, and 10 bases separated the two germline ends. CDR3 residues: CASSYLSGANYGYTF. As DNA, the CDR3 is TGTGCCAGCAGTTACCTGTCCGGAGCTAACTATGGCTACACCTTC.

This clonotype was counted ten times or more. The chain links TRBV20-1 to TRBJ1-5; 7 bases agree with TRBD1. Germline values: CDR1 DFQATT, CDR2 SNEGSKA (reference sequence). The junction had 9 bases not matched to a gene; V was cut back by 4 bases and J by 3 bases. The CDR3 totals 15 residues. CDR3 sequence (DNA): TGCAGTGCTAAAAGGGGGACAGCTCTCAATCAGCCCCAGCATTTT. This gives the protein CSAKRGTALNQPQHF.

The chain couples TRBV7-9 to TRBJ2-5; 7 bases line up with TRBD1. Germline V gives CDR1 SEHNR, CDR2 FQNEAQ (reference sequence). The CDR3 runs 14 residues. The V gene end was trimmed by 1 base and the J gene end by 3 bases; junction bases not matched to a gene: 2. The CDR3 reads CASSLEGQKETQYF. Here the CDR3 DNA reads TGTGCCAGCAGCTTAGAGGGACAGAAAGAGACCCAGTACTTC. Full variable domain (rest looked up from reference TRBV7-9 and TRBJ2-5): DTGVSQNPRHKITKRGQNVTFRCDPISEHNRLYWYRQTLGQGPEFLTYFQNEAQLEKSRLLSDRFSAERPKGSFSTLEIQRTEQGDSAMYLCASSLEGQKETQYFGPGTRLLVL.

This clonotype was counted only a few times. The chain couples TRBV29-1 to TRBJ2-5, with D possibly being TRBD1 or TRBD2 (7 bases each). Per the germline V gene, CDR1 is SQVTM and CDR2 is ANQGSEA. Between the trimmed V and J ends, which lost 3 bases and 0 bases, there was a span of 17 bases. The CDR3 is 16 residues long. For the CDR3, the DNA is TGCAGCGTTGATCCCCCAGCGGGACAGAACCAAGAGACCCAGTACTTC. Amino acids: CSVDPPAGQNQETQYF.

The table lists this clonotype with many counts. This sequence joins TRBV20-1 and TRBJ2-7; 10 bases are shared with TRBD2. Germline CDR1 is DFQATT and CDR2 is SNEGSKA (reference sequence). The ends lost 0 bases at V and 4 bases at J; junction bases unmatched: 12. The CDR3 is 17 amino acids. The CDR3 nucleotides read TGCAGTGCTAGAGATTTGGCTAGCGGGAGCAACAGGTACGAGCAGTACTTC. It translates to CSARDLASGSNRYEQYF.